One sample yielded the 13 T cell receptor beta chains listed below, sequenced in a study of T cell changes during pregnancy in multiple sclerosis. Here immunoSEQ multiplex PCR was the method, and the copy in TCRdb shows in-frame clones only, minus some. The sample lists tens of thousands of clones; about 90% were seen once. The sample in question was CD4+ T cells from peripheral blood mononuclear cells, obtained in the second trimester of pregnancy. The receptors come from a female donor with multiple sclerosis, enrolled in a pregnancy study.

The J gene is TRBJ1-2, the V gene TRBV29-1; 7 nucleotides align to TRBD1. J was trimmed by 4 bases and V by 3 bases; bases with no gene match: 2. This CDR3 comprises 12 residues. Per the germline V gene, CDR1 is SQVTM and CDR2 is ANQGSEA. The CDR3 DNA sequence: TGCAGCGTTGACCGGGACAGCTATGGCTACACCTTC. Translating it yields CSVDRDSYGYTF.

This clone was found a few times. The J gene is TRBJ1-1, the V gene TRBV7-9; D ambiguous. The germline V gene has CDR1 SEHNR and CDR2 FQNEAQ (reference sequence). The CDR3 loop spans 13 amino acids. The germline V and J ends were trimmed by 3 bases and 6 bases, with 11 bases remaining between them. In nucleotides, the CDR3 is TGTGCCAGCAGCTTCCAACCCGGGGCTGAAGCTTTCTTT. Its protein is CASSFQPGAEAFF.

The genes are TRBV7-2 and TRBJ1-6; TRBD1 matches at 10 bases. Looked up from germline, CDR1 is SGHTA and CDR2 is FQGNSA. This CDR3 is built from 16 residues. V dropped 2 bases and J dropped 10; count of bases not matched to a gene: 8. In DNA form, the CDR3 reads TGTGCCAGCAGCTTAATGTTCGACAGGGGGCAATCACCCCTCCACTTT. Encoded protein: CASSLMFDRGQSPLHF. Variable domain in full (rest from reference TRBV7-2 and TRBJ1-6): GAGVSQSPSNKVTEKGKDVELRCDPISGHTALYWYRQSLGQGLEFLIYFQGNSAPDKSGLPSDRFSAERTGGSVSTLTIQRTQQEDSAVYLCASSLMFDRGQSPLHFGNGTRLTVT.

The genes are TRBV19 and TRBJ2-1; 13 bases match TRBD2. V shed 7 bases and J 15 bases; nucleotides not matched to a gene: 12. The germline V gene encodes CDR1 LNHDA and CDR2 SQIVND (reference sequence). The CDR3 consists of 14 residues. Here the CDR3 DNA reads TGTGCCAGTACCGAAAAAGGGACTAGCGGGAAGGTGTTCTTC. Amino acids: CASTEKGTSGKVFF.

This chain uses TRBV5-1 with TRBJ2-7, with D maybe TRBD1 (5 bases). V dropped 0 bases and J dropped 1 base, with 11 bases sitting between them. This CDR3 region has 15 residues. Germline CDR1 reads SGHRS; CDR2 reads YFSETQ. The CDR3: CASSLVAGRSYEQYF. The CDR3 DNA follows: TGCGCCAGCAGCTTGGTGGCAGGGCGATCCTACGAGCAGTACTTC. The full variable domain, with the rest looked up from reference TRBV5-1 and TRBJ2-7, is KAGVTQTPRYLIKTRGQQVTLSCSPISGHRSVSWYQQTPGQGLQFLFEYFSETQRNKGNFPGRFSGRQFSNSRSEMNVSTLELGDSALYLCASSLVAGRSYEQYFGPGTRLTVT.

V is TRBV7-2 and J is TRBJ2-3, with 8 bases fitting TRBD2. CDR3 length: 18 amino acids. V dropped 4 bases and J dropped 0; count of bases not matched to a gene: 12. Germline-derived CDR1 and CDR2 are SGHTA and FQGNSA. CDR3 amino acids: CASSSPRGGQTSTDTQYF. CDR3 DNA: TGTGCCAGCAGCTCGCCTCGCGGGGGGCAGACTAGCACAGATACGCAGTATTTT.

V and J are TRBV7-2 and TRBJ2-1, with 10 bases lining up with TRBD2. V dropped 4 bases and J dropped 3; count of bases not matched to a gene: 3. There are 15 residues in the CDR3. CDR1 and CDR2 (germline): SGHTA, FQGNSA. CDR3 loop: CASSYRTSGYNEQFF. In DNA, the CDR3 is TGTGCCAGCAGCTACAGGACTAGCGGCTACAATGAGCAGTTCTTC.

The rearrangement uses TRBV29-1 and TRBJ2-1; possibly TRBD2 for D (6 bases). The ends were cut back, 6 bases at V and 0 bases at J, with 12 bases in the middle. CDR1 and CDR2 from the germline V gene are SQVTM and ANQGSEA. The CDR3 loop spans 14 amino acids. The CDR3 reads CSVLLAPSYNEQFF. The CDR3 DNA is TGCAGCGTCTTGCTAGCGCCCTCCTACAATGAGCAGTTCTTC.

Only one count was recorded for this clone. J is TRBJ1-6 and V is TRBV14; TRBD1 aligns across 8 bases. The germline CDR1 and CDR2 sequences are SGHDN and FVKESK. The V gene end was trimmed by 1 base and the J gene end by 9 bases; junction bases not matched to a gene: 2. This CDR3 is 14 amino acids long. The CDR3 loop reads CASSQAGGLSPLHF. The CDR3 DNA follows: TGTGCCAGCAGCCAAGCAGGGGGCCTTTCACCCCTCCACTTT.

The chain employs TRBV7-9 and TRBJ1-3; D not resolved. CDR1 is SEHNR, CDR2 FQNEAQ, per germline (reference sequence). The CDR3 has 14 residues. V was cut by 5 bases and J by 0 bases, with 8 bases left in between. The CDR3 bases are TGTGCCAGCAGCGAGAGCGGCTCTGGAAACACCATATATTTT. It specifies CASSESGSGNTIYF.

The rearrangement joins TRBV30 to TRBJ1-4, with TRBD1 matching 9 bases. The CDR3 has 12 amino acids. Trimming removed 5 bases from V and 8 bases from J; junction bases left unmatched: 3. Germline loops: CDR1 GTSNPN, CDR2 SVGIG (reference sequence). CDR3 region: CAWDRGGEKLFF. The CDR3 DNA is TGTGCCTGGGACAGGGGGGGAGAAAAACTGTTTTTT.

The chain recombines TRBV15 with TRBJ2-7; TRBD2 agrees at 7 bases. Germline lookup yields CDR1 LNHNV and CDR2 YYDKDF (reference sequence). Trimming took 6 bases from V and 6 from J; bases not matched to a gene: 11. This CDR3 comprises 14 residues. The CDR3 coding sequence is TGTGCCACCAGAGATAGGACTAGTCTGTCCGAGCAGTACTTC. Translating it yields CATRDRTSLSEQYF.

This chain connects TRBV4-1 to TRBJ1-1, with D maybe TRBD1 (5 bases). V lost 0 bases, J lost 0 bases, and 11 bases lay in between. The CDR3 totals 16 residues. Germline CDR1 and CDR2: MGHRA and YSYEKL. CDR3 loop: CASSQDWGLMNTEAFF. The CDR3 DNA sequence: TGCGCCAGCAGCCAAGATTGGGGACTTATGAACACTGAAGCTTTCTTT.